This T cell receptor beta chain was documented in a study of monozygotic twins with inflammatory bowel disease. For this clonotype: Its target is unknown.

Broader study findings: Among T cells, the various subtypes were not distinguishable.

One entry per CDR3 protein, without DNA, is what TCRdb gives after re-calling the 5' RACE reads. This listing includes approximately 400,000 distinct CDR3 sequences. Germline CDR1 DFQATT, CDR2 SNEGSKA (reference sequence). The CDR3 loop spans 14 amino acids. The chain is built from TRBV20-1 and TRBJ1-2. The receptor was derived from a human donor with ulcerative colitis or Crohn's disease, or a healthy co-twin of an affected twin (not recorded which). The sequenced material came from blood. The CDR3 sequence is CSARVRRNNYGYTF.